This is a list of T cell receptor beta chains from one sample in a study of cytomegalovirus exposure and HLA in healthy donors. Only in-frame clones appear in the TCRdb table, and some are missing; sequencing was by immunoSEQ multiplex PCR. The table lists about 140,000 clones, nearly 80% of them singletons. The specimen was PBMCs. The origin of the receptors is a male donor in good health and CMV-seronegative. CDR3s include the opening cysteine and the closing phenylalanine or tryptophan. D genes are given only for firm matches. Size is omitted from some rows. Given values are once, few, many or a class for expanded clones.

abundance	j_gene	d_gene	v_gene	CDR3aa	CDR3nt
once	TRBJ2-7	NA	TRBV2	CASGDYSEQYF	TGTGCCAGCGGCGACTATAGCGAGCAGTACTTC
NA	TRBJ1-2	NA	TRBV27	CASSPQGNYGYTF	TGTGCCAGCAGTCCTCAGGGCAACTATGGCTACACCTTC
NA	TRBJ2-3	TRBD2	TRBV5-1	CASSRESGRVGTQYF	TGCGCCAGCAGCCGCGAAAGCGGGAGGGTGGGTACGCAGTATTTT
NA	TRBJ2-5	NA	TRBV4-3	CASSQGAPWQGGEETQYF	TGCGCCAGCAGCCAAGGGGCCCCCTGGCAGGGTGGGGAAGAGACCCAGTACTTC
NA	TRBJ2-3	NA	TRBV6-1	CASSEYQGRDTQYF	TGTGCCAGCAGTGAATACCAGGGAAGGGATACGCAGTATTTT
NA	TRBJ1-1	TRBD1	TRBV15	CATLGQGAEGTEAFF	TGTGCCACCCTCGGACAGGGGGCAGAAGGGACTGAAGCTTTCTTT
NA	TRBJ2-1	NA	TRBV7-9	CASSFQGTSEFF	TGTGCCAGCAGCTTTCAGGGGACCTCGGAGTTCTTC
NA	TRBJ1-1	NA	TRBV2	CASVGWGVTEAFF	TGTGCCAGCGTAGGATGGGGGGTCACTGAAGCTTTCTTT
NA	TRBJ2-1	NA	TRBV29-1	CSVGYEQFF	TGCAGCGTCGGGTATGAGCAGTTCTTC
NA	TRBJ2-6	NA	TRBV7-2	CASSLNYGFSGANVLTF	TGTGCCAGCAGCTTAAACTACGGATTCTCTGGGGCCAACGTCCTGACTTTC
once	TRBJ1-2	TRBD1	TRBV7-9	CASSSRDRVDYGYTF	TGTGCCAGCAGCTCGAGGGACAGGGTCGACTATGGCTACACCTTC
once	TRBJ1-5	NA	TRBV7-8	CASSLGGPQHF	TGTGCCAGCAGCTTAGGAGGGCCCCAGCATTTT
NA	TRBJ2-3	TRBD1	TRBV29-1	CSVDRGQDTQYF	TGCAGCGTTGACAGGGGGCAAGATACGCAGTATTTT
NA	TRBJ1-6	NA	TRBV19	CASSLGSRAGPLHF	TGTGCCAGTAGTTTAGGCTCCAGGGCTGGACCCCTCCACTTT
NA	TRBJ1-2	TRBD1	TRBV6-5	CASSYAVDRVESYTF	TGTGCCAGCAGTTACGCCGTGGACAGGGTAGAAAGCTACACCTTC
NA	TRBJ2-3	TRBD1	TRBV7-2	CASSLRQGSTDTQYF	TGTGCCAGCAGTCTAAGACAGGGCAGCACAGATACGCAGTATTTT
once	TRBJ2-3	TRBD1	TRBV18	CASLTGEADTQYF	TGTGCCAGCTTAACAGGGGAAGCAGATACGCAGTATTTT
NA	TRBJ2-2	TRBD1	TRBV25-1	CASSRRGQGLAGELFF	TGTGCCAGCAGTAGGAGAGGACAGGGTCTTGCCGGGGAGCTGTTTTTT
NA	TRBJ2-2	NA	TRBV5-8	CASSLVGGNTGELFF	TGTGCCAGCAGCTTGGTTGGCGGGAACACCGGGGAGCTGTTTTTT
NA	TRBJ1-2	NA	TRBV7-9	CASSFPSFNYGYTF	TGTGCCAGCAGCTTCCCGTCCTTTAACTATGGCTACACCTTC